The 9 T cell receptor beta chains given below trace back to one sample, sequenced in a study of CD8 T cells in ankylosing spondylitis. In TCRdb, the 5' RACE reads were re-called with MiXCR into one record per CDR3 protein. The data contain about 200,000 distinct CDR3 sequences, about 13% of them seen just once; the ten biggest clones take up approximately 15%. The sample comprised blood, either unsorted or a sorted T cell fraction (not recorded which). The receptors derive from a male donor with ankylosing spondylitis or in good health (not recorded which).

This clonotype occurred a few times. This chain links TRBV6-6 with TRBJ2-3, with D possibly being TRBD1 (5 bases). Germline V gene data show CDR1 as MNHNY and CDR2 as SVGAGI (reference sequence). V dropped 7 bases and J dropped 5 bases, with 10 bases sitting between them. The CDR3 runs to 12 residues. The chain's CDR3 is CASTSTVDTQYF. The DNA for the CDR3 is TGTGCCAGCACCTCGACAGTAGATACGCAGTATTTT.

V is TRBV4-2 and J is TRBJ2-2; 10 nucleotides line up with TRBD1. The trim removed 4 bases at V and 2 bases at J, leaving 25 bases unmatched. CDR1 is LGHNA, CDR2 YNFKEQ, per germline. This CDR3 comprises 23 residues. In DNA form, the CDR3 reads TGTGCCAGCAGCCCTGCCCTGGGACAGGGGTTCCTCGGCGGAAATTACAACACCGGGGAGCTGTTTTTT. It codes for CASSPALGQGFLGGNYNTGELFF.

The V call is TRBV19, the J call TRBJ1-1, with TRBD1 matching over 7 bases. Unmatched junction bases numbered 10, after V lost 9 bases and J lost 3 bases. The germline gives CDR1 LNHDA, CDR2 SQIVND (reference sequence). The CDR3 contains 14 residues. The DNA of the CDR3 is TGTGCCAGCGCCCCCCCGACAGGGTACACTGAAGCTTTCTTT. The encoded protein is CASAPPTGYTEAFF.

The chain combines TRBV15 with TRBJ2-7; TRBD1 might be the D (6 bases). Trimming cost V 4 bases and J 2 bases, with 12 bases left between them. This CDR3 is 14 amino acids long. The germline V gene encodes CDR1 LNHNV and CDR2 YYDKDF (reference sequence). In DNA, the CDR3 is TGTGCCACCAGCAACCGGGACACAGCCTACGAGCAGTACTTC. This codes for CATSNRDTAYEQYF.

The genes are TRBV5-7 and TRBJ2-7; perhaps TRBD2 as D (5 bases). TRBV5-7 is recorded as an ORF, its role being uncertain. The CDR3 runs 13 residues. Trimming pared 8 bases from V and 4 bases from J, leaving 16 bases between. As DNA, the CDR3 is TGTGCCAGGAGCCCCGGGGTCCTTTACGAGCAGTACTTC. It specifies CARSPGVLYEQYF.

This clonotype was picked up a small number of times. The chain uses TRBV9 and TRBJ2-1; TRBD2 matches at 11 bases. The ends lost 0 bases at V and 3 bases at J; junction bases unmatched: 2. The CDR3 consists of 16 residues. The germline V gene has CDR1 SGDLS and CDR2 YYNGEE. The CDR3: CASSVASGRNYNEQFF. The CDR3 region has the DNA TGTGCCAGCAGCGTAGCTAGCGGGAGGAACTACAATGAGCAGTTCTTC.

This clonotype was seen more than once but under ten times. V is TRBV4-1 and J is TRBJ1-1, with D maybe TRBD1 (6 bases). Trimming took off 3 bases at V and 1 base at J, with 9 bases between the two ends. Germline loops: CDR1 MGHRA, CDR2 YSYEKL. This CDR3 comprises 14 residues. CDR3 residues: CASSQLQGNTEAFF. In DNA form, the CDR3 reads TGCGCCAGCAGCCAGTTACAGGGGAACACTGAAGCTTTCTTT.

This chain connects TRBV2 to TRBJ2-2, with 13 bases matching TRBD2. This CDR3 has 16 amino acids. The V gene's germline CDR1 is SNHLY and CDR2 FYNNEI. V lost 8 bases, J lost 3 bases, and 6 bases stayed unmatched. DNA for the CDR3: TGTGCCAGCGGCGGACTAGCGGGAGCGCACACCGGGGAGCTGTTTTTT. Translated: CASGGLAGAHTGELFF. The full variable domain, in which reference TRBV2 and TRBJ2-2 provide the parts outside the CDR3, is EPEVTQTPSHQVTQMGQEVILRCVPISNHLYFYWYRQILGQKVEFLVSFYNNEISEKSEIFDDQFSVERPDGSNFTLKIRSTKLEDSAMYFCASGGLAGAHTGELFFGEGSRLTVL.

The table lists this clonotype with a few counts. This sequence joins TRBV12-3 or TRBV12-4 and TRBJ1-5; TRBD1 matches at 10 bases. This CDR3 has 16 amino acids. Trimming removed 5 bases from V and 5 bases from J; junction bases left unmatched: 9. The CDR3 coding sequence is TGTGCCAGCAGTCTCTTCTATGGACAGGGGGATCAGCCCCAGCATTTT. Residues: CASSLFYGQGDQPQHF.